The clone carrying this T cell receptor (beta chain) was recorded a few times. Antigen specificity is unknown. The CDR3 length is 13 residues. The germline gives CDR1 SEHNR, CDR2 FQNEAQ (reference sequence). V shed 5 bases and J shed 1 base, with 8 bases lying between them. This entry is derived from a study of early T cells in non-severe SARS-CoV-2 infection. Overall study: Sequencing input comprised bulk RNA from unsorted whole blood; chain pairing was not available.

cDNA molecules, individually, were tagged with unique molecular identifiers. TCRdb fed the 5' RACE reads into MiXCR, producing one record per CDR3 protein. The sample lists tens of thousands of distinct CDR3 sequences, 10% occurring once. Findings and caveats of the study: Lookups in VDJdb leaned toward anti-spike CD8 responses and missed private and CD4 specificities.

This specimen consisted of whole blood, obtained at baseline. This chain uses TRBV7-9 with TRBJ2-5; D remains ambiguous. The source is an adult who was a healthcare worker with PCR-confirmed SARS-CoV-2 infection or an uninfected control (not recorded which). The DNA of the CDR3 is TGTGCCAGCAGCGCCCGCCTCCAAGAGACCCAGTACTTC. This gives the protein CASSARLQETQYF.